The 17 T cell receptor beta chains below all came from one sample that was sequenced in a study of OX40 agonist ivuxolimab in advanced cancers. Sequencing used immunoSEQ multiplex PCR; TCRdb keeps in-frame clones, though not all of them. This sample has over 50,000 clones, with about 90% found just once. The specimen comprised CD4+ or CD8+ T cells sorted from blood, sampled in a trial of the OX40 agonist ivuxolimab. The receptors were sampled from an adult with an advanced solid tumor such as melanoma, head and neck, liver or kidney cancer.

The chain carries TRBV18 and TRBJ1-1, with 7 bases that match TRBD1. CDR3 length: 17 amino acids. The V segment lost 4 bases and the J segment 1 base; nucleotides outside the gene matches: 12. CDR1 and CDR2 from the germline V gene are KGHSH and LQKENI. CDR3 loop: CASSLQAPGQRNTEAFF. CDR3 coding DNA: TGTGCCAGCTCACTACAAGCCCCGGGACAGCGGAACACTGAAGCTTTCTTT.

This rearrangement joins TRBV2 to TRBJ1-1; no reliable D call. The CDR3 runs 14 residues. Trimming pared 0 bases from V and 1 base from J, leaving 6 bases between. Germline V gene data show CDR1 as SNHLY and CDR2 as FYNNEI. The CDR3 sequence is CASSEALPNTEAFF. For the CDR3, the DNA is TGTGCCAGCAGTGAAGCGCTTCCGAACACTGAAGCTTTCTTT.

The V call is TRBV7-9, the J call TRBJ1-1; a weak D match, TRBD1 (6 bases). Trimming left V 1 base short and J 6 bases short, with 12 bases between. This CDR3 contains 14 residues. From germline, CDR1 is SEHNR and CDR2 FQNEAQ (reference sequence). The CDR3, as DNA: TGTGCCAGCAGCTTAGGAACAGGGAGTTCTGAAGCTTTCTTT. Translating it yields CASSLGTGSSEAFF.

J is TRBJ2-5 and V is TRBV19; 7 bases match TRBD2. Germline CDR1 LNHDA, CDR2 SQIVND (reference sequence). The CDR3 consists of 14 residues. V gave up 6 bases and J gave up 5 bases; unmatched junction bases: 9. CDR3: CASRPGGGVETQYF. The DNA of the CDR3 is TGTGCCAGTAGACCGGGAGGCGGGGTGGAGACCCAGTACTTC.

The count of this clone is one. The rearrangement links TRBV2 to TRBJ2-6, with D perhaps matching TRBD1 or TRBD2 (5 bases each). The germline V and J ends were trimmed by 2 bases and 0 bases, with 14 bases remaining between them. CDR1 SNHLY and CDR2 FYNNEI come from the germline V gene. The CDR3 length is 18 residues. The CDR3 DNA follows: TGTGCCAGCAGTGAATGGGGGATGGGCCGCTCTGGGGCCAACGTCCTGACTTTC. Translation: CASSEWGMGRSGANVLTF.

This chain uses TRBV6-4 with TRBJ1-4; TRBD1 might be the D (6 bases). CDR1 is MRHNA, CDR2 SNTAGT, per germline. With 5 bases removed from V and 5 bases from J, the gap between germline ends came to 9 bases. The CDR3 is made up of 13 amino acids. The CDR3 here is CASSPTGNEKLFF. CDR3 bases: TGTGCCAGCAGTCCGACAGGAAATGAAAAACTGTTTTTT.

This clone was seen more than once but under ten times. CDR3 residues: CASSCGRGICEAFF. For the CDR3, the DNA is TGTGCCAGCAGTTGTGGCAGGGGCATATGTGAAGCTTTCTTT. This sequence joins TRBV6-5 and TRBJ1-1, with D tentatively TRBD1 (6 bases). The CDR3 length is 14 residues. V was pared by 4 bases and J by 7 bases, with 16 bases between. Germline lookup yields CDR1 MNHEY and CDR2 SVGAGI.

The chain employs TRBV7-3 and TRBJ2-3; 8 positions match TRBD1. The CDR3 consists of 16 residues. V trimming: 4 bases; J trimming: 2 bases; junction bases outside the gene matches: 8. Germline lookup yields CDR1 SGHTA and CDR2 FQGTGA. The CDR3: CASSSPDRATTDTQYF. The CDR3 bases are TGTGCCAGCAGCTCACCGGACAGGGCAACCACAGATACGCAGTATTTT.

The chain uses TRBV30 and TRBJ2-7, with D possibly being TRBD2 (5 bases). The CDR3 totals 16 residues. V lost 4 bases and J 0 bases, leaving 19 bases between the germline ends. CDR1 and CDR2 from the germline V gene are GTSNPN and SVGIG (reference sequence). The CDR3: CAWNPARLADSYEQYF. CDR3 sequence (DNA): TGTGCCTGGAACCCGGCGAGGCTAGCTGACTCCTACGAGCAGTACTTC. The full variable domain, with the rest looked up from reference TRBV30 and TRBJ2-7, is SQTIHQWPATLVQPVGSPLSLECTVEGTSNPNLYWYRQAAGRGLQLLFYSVGIGQISSEVPQNLSASRPQDRQFILSSKKLLLSDSGFYLCAWNPARLADSYEQYFGPGTRLTVT.

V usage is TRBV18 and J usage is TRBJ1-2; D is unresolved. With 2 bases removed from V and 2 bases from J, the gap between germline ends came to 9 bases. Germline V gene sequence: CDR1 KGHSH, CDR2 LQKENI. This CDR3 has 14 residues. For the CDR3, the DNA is TGTGCCAGCTCACCAGGAGACCAGAACTATGGCTACACCTTC. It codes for CASSPGDQNYGYTF.

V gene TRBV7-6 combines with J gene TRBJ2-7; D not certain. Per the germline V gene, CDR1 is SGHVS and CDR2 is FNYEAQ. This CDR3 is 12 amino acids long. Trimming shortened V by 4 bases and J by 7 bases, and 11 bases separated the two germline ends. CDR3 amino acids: CASSSLQLEQYF. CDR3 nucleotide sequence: TGTGCCAGCAGCTCCTTACAATTAGAGCAGTACTTC.

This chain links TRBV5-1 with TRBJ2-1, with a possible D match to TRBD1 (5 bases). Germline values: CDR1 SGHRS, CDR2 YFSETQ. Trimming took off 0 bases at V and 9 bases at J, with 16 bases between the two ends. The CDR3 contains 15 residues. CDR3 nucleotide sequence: TGCGCCAGCAGCTTGGCCCTCCCCTCGCAGGGTGAGCAGTTCTTC. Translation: CASSLALPSQGEQFF.

The CDR3 is CASSGAGQTYEQYF. CDR3 DNA: TGTGCCAGCAGTGGGGCGGGACAGACTTACGAGCAGTACTTC. The chain recombines TRBV25-1 with TRBJ2-5; D is perhaps TRBD1 (7 bases). The J call may not be correct, given that the DNA end is closer to TRBJ2-7. The CDR3 loop spans 14 amino acids. CDR1 and CDR2 (germline): MGHDK, SYGVNS.

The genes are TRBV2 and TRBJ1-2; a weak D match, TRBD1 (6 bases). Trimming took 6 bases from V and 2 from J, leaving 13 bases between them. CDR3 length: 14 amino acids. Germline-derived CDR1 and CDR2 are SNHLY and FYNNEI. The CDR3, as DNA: TGTGCCAGCAGCGTAAACAGGGCGAACTATGGCTACACCTTC. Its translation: CASSVNRANYGYTF.

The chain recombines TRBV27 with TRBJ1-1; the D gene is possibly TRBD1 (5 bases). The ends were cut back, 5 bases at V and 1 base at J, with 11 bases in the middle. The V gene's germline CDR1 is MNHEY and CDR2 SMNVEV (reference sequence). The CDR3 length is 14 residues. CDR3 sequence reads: CASSRPDRNTEAFF. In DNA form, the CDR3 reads TGTGCCAGCAGTCGACCCGACAGGAACACTGAAGCTTTCTTT.

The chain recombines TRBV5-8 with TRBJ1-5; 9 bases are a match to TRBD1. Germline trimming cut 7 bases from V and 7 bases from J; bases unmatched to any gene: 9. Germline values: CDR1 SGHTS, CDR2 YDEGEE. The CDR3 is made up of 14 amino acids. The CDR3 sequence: CASATLQGAQPQHF. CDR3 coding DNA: TGTGCCAGCGCTACCCTACAGGGGGCCCAGCCCCAGCATTTT. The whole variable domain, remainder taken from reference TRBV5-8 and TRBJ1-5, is EAGVTQSPTHLIKTRGQQATLRCSPISGHTSVYWYQQALGLGLQFLLWYDEGEERNRGNFPPRFSGRQFPNYSSELNVNALELEDSALYLCASATLQGAQPQHFGDGTRLSIL.

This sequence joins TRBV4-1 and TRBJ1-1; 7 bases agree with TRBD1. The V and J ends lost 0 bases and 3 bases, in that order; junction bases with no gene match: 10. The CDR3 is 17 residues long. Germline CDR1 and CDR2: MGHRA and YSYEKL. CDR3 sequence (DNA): TGCGCCAGCAGCCAAGAGAGGGGGCTCGTGGTGTACACTGAAGCTTTCTTT. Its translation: CASSQERGLVVYTEAFF.